This section outlines one T cell receptor beta chain sequence together with its context. Its antigen remains unknown. These data belong to a study of T cell responses to AZD1222 COVID-19 vaccine. V dropped 2 bases and J dropped 0; count of bases not matched to a gene: 5. The CDR3 is 16 residues long. Germline V CDR1 and CDR2: SEHNR, FQNEAQ (reference sequence). Libraries were prepared by immunoSEQ multiplex PCR; TCRdb keeps only in-frame clonotypes and omits some of them. The sample yields about 84,000 clones, roughly 88% seen once. Notes on the study in general: Samples come after the peak T cell response, not at day 14. At baseline, just five to seven AZD1222 recipients tested seropositive.

The receptor was isolated from an adult who received the AZD1222 COVID-19 vaccine. Specimen: peripheral blood, collected 28 days after the second AZD1222 dose. The chain joins TRBV7-9 to TRBJ1-2, with 8 bases aligning to TRBD1. CDR3 protein: CASSLSGGPPNYGYTF. DNA of the CDR3: TGTGCCAGCAGCTTATCAGGGGGCCCTCCTAACTATGGCTACACCTTC.